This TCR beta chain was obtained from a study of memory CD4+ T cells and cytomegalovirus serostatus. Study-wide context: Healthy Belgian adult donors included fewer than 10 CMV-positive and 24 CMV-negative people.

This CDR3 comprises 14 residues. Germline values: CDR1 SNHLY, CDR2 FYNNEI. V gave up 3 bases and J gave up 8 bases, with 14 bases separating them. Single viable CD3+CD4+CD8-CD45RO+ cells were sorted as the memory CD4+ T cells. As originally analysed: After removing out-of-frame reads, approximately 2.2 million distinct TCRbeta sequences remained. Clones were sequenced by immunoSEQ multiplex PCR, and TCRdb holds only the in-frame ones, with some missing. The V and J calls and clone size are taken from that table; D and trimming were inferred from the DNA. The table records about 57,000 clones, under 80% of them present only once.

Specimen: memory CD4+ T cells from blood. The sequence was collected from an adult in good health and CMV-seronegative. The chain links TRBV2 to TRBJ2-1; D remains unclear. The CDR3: CASSEFVGSDEQFF. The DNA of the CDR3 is TGTGCCAGCAGTGAGTTCGTAGGTTCTGATGAGCAGTTCTTC.